These T cell receptor beta chains were read from a single sample in a study of T cells in narcolepsy. Using immunoSEQ multiplex PCR, the repertoire was profiled, and TCRdb retains in-frame clones only, with some absent. This table holds about 26,000 clones, 70% to 85% found once. Sequenced material: memory (CD45RA-) CD4+ T cells from blood. The receptor source for this set is a human donor in good health. Both conserved end residues are part of each CDR3. The order of the fields is V gene, D gene, J gene, clone size, CDR3 DNA, CDR3 protein. The D gene is left open where the match is weak. Size values are once, few and many counts, or a class for expanded clones, and some rows have none.

V gene: TRBV6-5
D gene: TRBD1
J gene: TRBJ1-5
clone size: .
CDR3 DNA: TGTGCCAGCAGGTCGGGACAGACCGCGCGTCAGCCCCAGCATTTT
CDR3 protein: CASRSGQTARQPQHF

V gene: TRBV7-3
D gene: TRBD1
J gene: TRBJ2-2
clone size: .
CDR3 DNA: TGTGCCAGCAGCCCTTACAGGGGAAACACCGGGGAGCTGTTTTTT
CDR3 protein: CASSPYRGNTGELFF

V gene: TRBV27
D gene: .
J gene: TRBJ2-2
clone size: .
CDR3 DNA: TGTGCCAGCAGTTTTTGGGGAGTAGGAGGCGGGGGGGAGCTGTTTTTT
CDR3 protein: CASSFWGVGGGGELFF

V gene: TRBV19
D gene: .
J gene: TRBJ2-3
clone size: .
CDR3 DNA: TGTGCCAGTACCGCGGAGATCACCCGTAGCGCAGATACGCAGTATTTT
CDR3 protein: CASTAEITRSADTQYF

V gene: TRBV27
D gene: TRBD2
J gene: TRBJ2-2
clone size: .
CDR3 DNA: TGTGCCAGCAGAAAGCGGGAGAACACCGGGGAGCTGTTTTTT
CDR3 protein: CASRKRENTGELFF

V gene: TRBV28
D gene: TRBD2
J gene: TRBJ2-3
clone size: .
CDR3 DNA: TGTGCCAGCAGAAACAGCGGGGACACAGATACGCAGTATTTT
CDR3 protein: CASRNSGDTDTQYF

V gene: TRBV14
D gene: TRBD2
J gene: TRBJ2-1
clone size: .
CDR3 DNA: TGTGCCAGCAGCCAGACTAGCGGGCTTCCCGAGCAGTTCTTC
CDR3 protein: CASSQTSGLPEQFF

V gene: TRBV25-1
D gene: .
J gene: TRBJ2-1
clone size: .
CDR3 DNA: TGTGCCAGCAGTGAATCGGTCCGTTCCTACAATGAGCAGTTCTTC
CDR3 protein: CASSESVRSYNEQFF

V gene: TRBV18
D gene: .
J gene: TRBJ2-7
clone size: few
CDR3 DNA: TGTGCCAGCTCACGGGGGGGCGGGGCAAGCGACGAGCAGTACTTC
CDR3 protein: CASSRGGGASDEQYF

V gene: TRBV30
D gene: .
J gene: TRBJ1-3
clone size: .
CDR3 DNA: TGTGCCTGGAGTGTAAAACTGGGTCTTGGAAACACCATATATTTT
CDR3 protein: CAWSVKLGLGNTIYF

V gene: TRBV5-8
D gene: TRBD1
J gene: TRBJ2-5
clone size: .
CDR3 DNA: TGTGCCAGCAGCCCGACGGGGACAGTACAAGAGACCCAGTACTTC
CDR3 protein: CASSPTGTVQETQYF

V gene: TRBV18
D gene: .
J gene: TRBJ1-5
clone size: once
CDR3 DNA: TGTGCCAGCTCCCGGGACTTCTCTGAGCATCAGCCCCAGCATTTT
CDR3 protein: CASSRDFSEHQPQHF

V gene: TRBV6-1
D gene: TRBD2
J gene: TRBJ2-5
clone size: .
CDR3 DNA: TGTGCCAGCAGTGAGGGACTAGCGGACCAAGAGACCCAGTACTTC
CDR3 protein: CASSEGLADQETQYF

V gene: TRBV6-1
D gene: .
J gene: TRBJ1-3
clone size: .
CDR3 DNA: TGTGCCAGCAGTGTAATTGACAGCGCCAGCTCTGGAAACACCATATATTTT
CDR3 protein: CASSVIDSASSGNTIYF

V gene: TRBV6-1
D gene: .
J gene: TRBJ2-7
clone size: .
CDR3 DNA: TGTGCCAGCAGTGAAGGGGTCACTAACTCCTACGAGCAGTACTTC
CDR3 protein: CASSEGVTNSYEQYF

V gene: TRBV9
D gene: .
J gene: TRBJ2-1
clone size: .
CDR3 DNA: TGTGCCAGCAGCCCGAGCGGGCAGTTACAGAATGAGCAGTTCTTC
CDR3 protein: CASSPSGQLQNEQFF

V gene: TRBV2
D gene: .
J gene: TRBJ2-5
clone size: .
CDR3 DNA: TGTGCCAGCAGTGAAAGTCAGGGGGGGACCCAGTACTTC
CDR3 protein: CASSESQGGTQYF

V gene: TRBV15
D gene: .
J gene: TRBJ1-2
clone size: .
CDR3 DNA: TGTGCCACCAGCCTCGGCCAGAGGGGAGGCTACACCTTC
CDR3 protein: CATSLGQRGGYTF

V gene: TRBV7-2
D gene: .
J gene: TRBJ1-2
clone size: .
CDR3 DNA: TGTGCCAGCAGCTTAGCGCGGGGCTCTACGGGTATCTATGGCTACACCTTC
CDR3 protein: CASSLARGSTGIYGYTF

V gene: TRBV5-1
D gene: TRBD1
J gene: TRBJ2-5
clone size: .
CDR3 DNA: TGCGCCAGCAGCGGGGGGACAGGAGAGACCCAGTACTTC
CDR3 protein: CASSGGTGETQYF

V gene: TRBV29-1
D gene: TRBD1
J gene: TRBJ1-1
clone size: .
CDR3 DNA: TGCAGCATTGCGGACAGGGCGAACACTGAAGCTTTCTTT
CDR3 protein: CSIADRANTEAFF

V gene: TRBV11-3
D gene: .
J gene: TRBJ2-1
clone size: .
CDR3 DNA: TGTGCCAGCAGCTCCGGCCCAGCGGGTCCCTTCTTC
CDR3 protein: CASSSGPAGPFF

V gene: TRBV5-4
D gene: TRBD1
J gene: TRBJ1-4
clone size: .
CDR3 DNA: TGTGCCAGCAGCTTGAGCAGGGGGGATAATGAAAAACTGTTTTTT
CDR3 protein: CASSLSRGDNEKLFF

V gene: TRBV9
D gene: TRBD2
J gene: TRBJ2-7
clone size: once
CDR3 DNA: TGTGCCAGCAGCGCCACTAGCGGGAGTGGCGAGCAGTACTTC
CDR3 protein: CASSATSGSGEQYF

V gene: TRBV10-1
D gene: TRBD2
J gene: TRBJ2-7
clone size: .
CDR3 DNA: TGCGCCAGCAGTGAGCTTCTAGCGGGAGCTCAAGAGCAGTACTTC
CDR3 protein: CASSELLAGAQEQYF

V gene: TRBV27
D gene: .
J gene: TRBJ1-2
clone size: once
CDR3 DNA: TGTGCCAGCAGTGGGTGGGCGGGACACCTAAACTATGGCTACACCTTC
CDR3 protein: CASSGWAGHLNYGYTF

V gene: TRBV27
D gene: .
J gene: TRBJ1-2
clone size: .
CDR3 DNA: TGTGCCAGCAGTTTAAGCGTCAGATCAGGAAACTATGGCTACACCTTC
CDR3 protein: CASSLSVRSGNYGYTF

V gene: TRBV7-9
D gene: .
J gene: TRBJ2-2
clone size: .
CDR3 DNA: TGTGCCAGCAGCCCCCGAACACAGGGCTCCGGGGAGCTGTTTTTT
CDR3 protein: CASSPRTQGSGELFF

V gene: TRBV19
D gene: .
J gene: TRBJ1-1
clone size: .
CDR3 DNA: TGTGCCAGTAGTGTGACACACAACACTGAAGCTTTCTTT
CDR3 protein: CASSVTHNTEAFF

V gene: TRBV7-2
D gene: TRBD2
J gene: TRBJ2-5
clone size: .
CDR3 DNA: TGTGCCAGCAGCCGGGGTCCTAGCGGGGGGCAAGAGACCCAGTACTTC
CDR3 protein: CASSRGPSGGQETQYF

V gene: TRBV6-5
D gene: .
J gene: TRBJ1-1
clone size: .
CDR3 DNA: TGTGCCAGCAGTACCCCACAGACCACTGAAGCTTTCTTT
CDR3 protein: CASSTPQTTEAFF

V gene: TRBV18
D gene: .
J gene: TRBJ2-2
clone size: .
CDR3 DNA: TGTGCCAGCTCACTCCGCCTCGGGGAGCTGTTTTTT
CDR3 protein: CASSLRLGELFF

V gene: TRBV18
D gene: .
J gene: TRBJ1-2
clone size: .
CDR3 DNA: TGTGCCAGCTCCATCTTAGGAGGCTACACCTTC
CDR3 protein: CASSILGGYTF

V gene: TRBV7-3
D gene: TRBD2
J gene: TRBJ2-7
clone size: few
CDR3 DNA: TGTGCCAGCAGCTTAGAAGCGGGAGGGAATTACGAGCAGTACTTC
CDR3 protein: CASSLEAGGNYEQYF

V gene: TRBV5-6
D gene: .
J gene: TRBJ2-7
clone size: .
CDR3 DNA: TGTGCCAGCAGCTTGGGCGGGTTTTACTCCTACGAGCAGTACTTC
CDR3 protein: CASSLGGFYSYEQYF

V gene: TRBV6-1
D gene: .
J gene: TRBJ1-5
clone size: .
CDR3 DNA: TGTGCCGCCAGCTGGTCGGACAGTAGCAATCAGCCCCAGCATTTT
CDR3 protein: CAASWSDSSNQPQHF

V gene: TRBV12-2
D gene: .
J gene: TRBJ2-1
clone size: .
CDR3 DNA: TGTGCAAGTCGCTTAGAGATACTAGCGGGGGGGCTAGGTGAGCAGTTCTTC
CDR3 protein: CASRLEILAGGLGEQFF

V gene: TRBV9
D gene: .
J gene: TRBJ1-1
clone size: few
CDR3 DNA: TGTGCCAGCAGCCCCACCCAGGTAGCTGGGGCTGAAGCTTTCTTT
CDR3 protein: CASSPTQVAGAEAFF

V gene: TRBV5-1
D gene: TRBD2
J gene: TRBJ2-2
clone size: .
CDR3 DNA: TGCGCCAGCAGCGGGGGACTAGCGGGCGGGGAGCTGTTTTTT
CDR3 protein: CASSGGLAGGELFF

V gene: TRBV7-2
D gene: .
J gene: TRBJ2-2
clone size: .
CDR3 DNA: TGTGCCAACAGCTTAAAACGGGGAATCGGGGAGCTGTTTTTT
CDR3 protein: CANSLKRGIGELFF

V gene: TRBV14
D gene: .
J gene: TRBJ2-1
clone size: .
CDR3 DNA: TGTGCCAGCAGCCGGAGAAGGGGCAACTCCTACAATGAGCAGTTCTTC
CDR3 protein: CASSRRRGNSYNEQFF

V gene: TRBV14
D gene: TRBD2
J gene: TRBJ2-1
clone size: .
CDR3 DNA: TGTGCCAGCAGCCAAGATCTCCTAGCGGGAGTCGATGAGCAGTTCTTC
CDR3 protein: CASSQDLLAGVDEQFF

V gene: TRBV4-3
D gene: .
J gene: TRBJ2-5
clone size: .
CDR3 DNA: TGCGCCAGCAGCCAAGATGTGACTAGTTTAGAGACCCAGTACTTC
CDR3 protein: CASSQDVTSLETQYF

V gene: TRBV30
D gene: TRBD1
J gene: TRBJ1-6
clone size: .
CDR3 DNA: TGTGCCTGGAGTGAGACAGGGAATGGGTCACCCCTCCACTTT
CDR3 protein: CAWSETGNGSPLHF

V gene: TRBV6-5
D gene: .
J gene: TRBJ1-3
clone size: .
CDR3 DNA: TGTGCCAGCAGCCCTAGGGGCGTTGGAAACACCATATATTTT
CDR3 protein: CASSPRGVGNTIYF

V gene: TRBV5-1
D gene: .
J gene: TRBJ2-5
clone size: .
CDR3 DNA: TGCGCCAGCAGCTTCGAAAGGGGCCAAGAGACCCAGTACTTC
CDR3 protein: CASSFERGQETQYF

V gene: TRBV7-2
D gene: TRBD1
J gene: TRBJ1-3
clone size: once
CDR3 DNA: TGTGCCAGCAGGCAGGGGGGCTCTGGAAACACCATATATTTT
CDR3 protein: CASRQGGSGNTIYF

V gene: TRBV27
D gene: TRBD1
J gene: TRBJ2-7
clone size: .
CDR3 DNA: TGTGCCAGCAGTTCGGGACAGGGTCGACGGTACGAGCAGTACTTC
CDR3 protein: CASSSGQGRRYEQYF

V gene: TRBV28
D gene: .
J gene: TRBJ2-1
clone size: .
CDR3 DNA: TGTGCCAGCGGCGACCTCTCCCCGGGGGAGCAGTTCTTC
CDR3 protein: CASGDLSPGEQFF

V gene: TRBV6-6
D gene: .
J gene: TRBJ1-2
clone size: .
CDR3 DNA: TGTGCCAGCACACGGAGGCCAGACTATGGCTACACCTTC
CDR3 protein: CASTRRPDYGYTF

V gene: TRBV7-6
D gene: .
J gene: TRBJ1-2
clone size: .
CDR3 DNA: TGTGCCAGCAGCTTAGACCACCGCGGGCCCTATGGCTACACCTTC
CDR3 protein: CASSLDHRGPYGYTF

V gene: TRBV30
D gene: .
J gene: TRBJ1-2
clone size: .
CDR3 DNA: TGTGCCTGGAGGGTGGGGGGCTGGGTGGACGCTAACTATGGCTACACCTTC
CDR3 protein: CAWRVGGWVDANYGYTF

V gene: TRBV7-2
D gene: TRBD2
J gene: TRBJ2-7
clone size: .
CDR3 DNA: TGTGCCAGCAGCTCCGCCGGGACTACTACCTACGAGCAGTACTTC
CDR3 protein: CASSSAGTTTYEQYF

V gene: TRBV27
D gene: .
J gene: TRBJ2-7
clone size: once
CDR3 DNA: TGTGCCAGCTCCCCGATCCGGGCCTCCTACGAGCAGTACTTC
CDR3 protein: CASSPIRASYEQYF

V gene: TRBV5-1
D gene: TRBD1
J gene: TRBJ1-2
clone size: .
CDR3 DNA: TGCGCCAGCAGCTTGGACAGGGGGCGCGGGTATGGCTACACCTTC
CDR3 protein: CASSLDRGRGYGYTF